This section outlines one T cell receptor (beta chain) sequence together with its context. Its antigen remains unknown. The data are from a study of metastatic and nonmetastatic thyroid tumors. Study in general: Both malignant and benign thyroid patients supplied peripheral blood and tumor or nodule tissue samples, across which the repertoires of these patients were then compared. General study results and limits: A significant increase in TCR beta diversity was reportedly seen in malignant thyroid tumors relative to benign nodules, in blood and tumor.

As originally analysed: Clinicopathological groups supplied CDR3 differences that were used to build a distant-metastasis classifier for papillary thyroid cancer. MiXCR re-clonotyped the PCR reads for TCRdb. TCRdb, not the authors, supplied the V and J calls. The sample shows about 20,000 clones, more than 15% of them seen only once. With V trimmed by 5 bases and J by 3 bases, 14 bases remained unmatched. The CDR3 is 16 residues long. Germline CDR1 reads DFQATT; CDR2 reads SNEGSKA (reference sequence). All patients reached thyroid surgery having received no treatment beforehand. Specimen: blood. This chain joins TRBV20-1 and TRBJ2-7; 9 bases map to TRBD2. This clonotype was sampled from a female donor with papillary thyroid cancer or a benign thyroid nodule (not recorded which). Some clones in this sample may be carry-over from other donors' samples. The CDR3 coding sequence is TGCAGTGCTCGTCGTGCGGGAGGGCCGTCGTACTACGAGCAGTACTTC. This encodes CSARRAGGPSYYEQYF.